A single sample is the source of the 27 T cell receptor beta chains below, sequenced in a study of blood T cell repertoires in COVID-19. Sequencing used immunoSEQ multiplex PCR; TCRdb keeps in-frame clones, though not all of them. The sample contains around 360,000 clones, roughly nine tenths of which appear only once. Sequencing was carried out using PBMCs or T cells enriched from blood (not recorded which). The receptors were sampled from a woman under 40 who had recovered from COVID-19.

The chain carries TRBV27 and TRBJ2-1, with 10 positions matching TRBD1. V dropped 2 bases and J dropped 10; count of bases not matched to a gene: 5. CDR1 MNHEY and CDR2 SMNVEV come from the germline V gene (reference sequence). This CDR3 spans 14 amino acids. As DNA, the CDR3 is TGTGCCAGCAGTTTAGGGACAGGGGCGCGGGAGCAGTTCTTC. Its protein product is CASSLGTGAREQFF.

V usage is TRBV19 and J usage is TRBJ1-5; possible D gene TRBD1, 5 bases. CDR3 length: 15 residues. Trimming removed 5 bases from V and 2 bases from J, with 13 bases in between. Germline CDR1 and CDR2: LNHDA and SQIVND (reference sequence). The CDR3 DNA reads TGTGCCAGTAGTGGGCAGGGTATGGGCAATCAGCCCCAGCATTTT. Translated: CASSGQGMGNQPQHF.

The rearrangement joins TRBV5-1 to TRBJ2-7; TRBD2 agrees at 10 bases. The V segment lost 4 bases and the J segment 4 bases; nucleotides outside the gene matches: 8. Germline V CDR1 and CDR2: SGHRS, YFSETQ. The CDR3 totals 15 residues. CDR3 sequence (DNA): TGCGCCAGCAGCCCCAGGCTAGCGGGAGTGTACGAGCAGTACTTC. It yields the protein CASSPRLAGVYEQYF.

This sequence joins TRBV28 and TRBJ2-7, with 12 nucleotides matching TRBD1. From germline, CDR1 is MDHEN and CDR2 SYDVKM. The CDR3 runs to 16 residues. V shed 5 bases, J shed 4 bases, and the junction held 9 bases outside the gene matches. The DNA of the CDR3 is TGTGCCAGCAGTCCGTTTCCGGGACAGGGGGCGTACGAGCAGTACTTC. This translates into CASSPFPGQGAYEQYF.

The chain couples TRBV19 to TRBJ1-5; D is unclear. The CDR3 is made up of 15 amino acids. Trimming cost V 5 bases and J 6 bases, with 17 bases left between them. Germline V CDR1 and CDR2: LNHDA, SQIVND (reference sequence). The CDR3 loop is CASSPSGGLIQPQHF. As DNA, the CDR3 is TGTGCCAGTAGTCCCTCCGGAGGGCTTATTCAGCCCCAGCATTTT.

The J gene is TRBJ1-4, the V gene TRBV7-9; 7 nucleotides agree with TRBD1. The CDR3 has 16 residues. V shed 1 base, J shed 3 bases, and the junction held 5 bases outside the gene matches. Germline V gives CDR1 SEHNR, CDR2 FQNEAQ (reference sequence). The CDR3 spells CASSLDRTGSNEKLFF. The DNA for the CDR3 is TGTGCCAGCAGCTTAGATCGGACAGGATCTAATGAAAAACTGTTTTTT. Full variable domain (outside the CDR3, taken from reference TRBV7-9 and TRBJ1-4): DTGVSQNPRHKITKRGQNVTFRCDPISEHNRLYWYRQTLGQGPEFLTYFQNEAQLEKSRLLSDRFSAERPKGSFSTLEIQRTEQGDSAMYLCASSLDRTGSNEKLFFGSGTQLSVL.

The table lists this clone with a count of one. The chain carries TRBV7-9 and TRBJ2-3; D ambiguous. Trimming took 5 bases from V and 3 from J, leaving 12 bases between them. CDR1 SEHNR and CDR2 FQNEAQ come from the germline V gene (reference sequence). The CDR3 runs 14 residues. The CDR3 sequence: CASSRYSGTDTQYF. The CDR3 bases are TGTGCCAGCAGCCGATATTCAGGAACAGATACGCAGTATTTT.

The chain employs TRBV2 and TRBJ1-2; a possible D gene is TRBD1 (5 bases). The CDR3 is made up of 13 amino acids. Germline-derived CDR1 and CDR2 are SNHLY and FYNNEI. The V end lost 0 bases, the J end lost 5 bases, and 7 bases lay between the germline ends. The CDR3 is CASSEAQGYGYTF. CDR3 DNA sequence: TGTGCCAGCAGTGAAGCGCAGGGATATGGCTACACCTTC.

This chain links TRBV6-2 or TRBV6-3 with TRBJ2-1; 11 positions match TRBD2. The V segment lost 6 bases and the J segment 0 bases; nucleotides outside the gene matches: 13. The CDR3 loop spans 19 amino acids. The germline CDR1 and CDR2 sequences are MNHEY and SVGEGT. In DNA form, the CDR3 reads TGTGCCAGCAGCTCTTCCCGGCTAGCGGGGGGTACCTCCTACAATGAGCAGTTCTTC. As protein: CASSSSRLAGGTSYNEQFF.

The chain is built from TRBV5-6 and TRBJ1-4; 7 bases fit TRBD1. Germline trimming cut 5 bases from V and 0 bases from J; bases unmatched to any gene: 7. Looked up from germline, CDR1 is SGHDT and CDR2 is YYEEEE. The CDR3 has 16 amino acids. CDR3 protein: CASRRDRLATNEKLFF. In nucleotides, the CDR3 is TGTGCCAGCAGGCGGGACAGACTTGCAACTAATGAAAAACTGTTTTTT. Combining the CDR3 with reference TRBV5-6 and TRBJ1-4 gives the whole variable domain DAGVTQSPTHLIKTRGQQVTLRCSPKSGHDTVSWYQQALGQGPQFIFQYYEEEERQRGNFPDRFSGHQFPNYSSELNVNALLLGDSALYLCASRRDRLATNEKLFFGSGTQLSVL.

The rearrangement uses TRBV9 and TRBJ2-1, with D possibly matching TRBD1 (5 bases). CDR1 and CDR2 (germline): SGDLS, YYNGEE. The CDR3 totals 12 residues. V gave up 2 bases and J gave up 6 bases, with 6 bases separating them. CDR3 amino acids: CASSVQGNEQFF. DNA of the CDR3: TGTGCCAGCAGCGTTCAGGGCAATGAGCAGTTCTTC.

The gene calls are TRBV28 and TRBJ1-5, with D uncertain. This CDR3 region has 16 residues. Germline lookup yields CDR1 MDHEN and CDR2 SYDVKM. V lost 6 bases and J 4 bases, leaving 19 bases between the germline ends. CDR3 coding DNA: TGTGCCAGCAGCGGGGTTCGGGTTTACGGGAATCAGCCCCAGCATTTT. Its protein is CASSGVRVYGNQPQHF.

This clone was counted a single time. The V call is TRBV5-6, the J call TRBJ1-2; 8 bases line up with TRBD1. In germline, CDR1 is SGHDT, CDR2 YYEEEE. The CDR3 sequence is 15 residues long. V trimming: 0 bases; J trimming: 4 bases; junction bases outside the gene matches: 5. The CDR3 DNA follows: TGTGCCAGCAGCTTGGGACAGGGGCTTGCCTATGGCTACACCTTC. Translating gives CASSLGQGLAYGYTF.

The rearrangement links TRBV5-4 to TRBJ2-7; D perhaps matches TRBD1 (6 bases). Trimming stripped 4 bases from V and 6 bases from J, with 26 bases between. This CDR3 has 17 residues. CDR1 is SGHNT and CDR2 is YYREEE in the germline V gene (reference sequence). The chain's CDR3 is CASSLEPLSGVYGEQYF. The CDR3 DNA reads TGTGCCAGCAGCCTAGAACCACTCTCAGGGGTTTATGGCGAGCAGTACTTC.

V and J are TRBV21-1 and TRBJ2-2; the DNA was not compared with TRBD1, the D call given in the table. TRBV21-1 is listed as a pseudogene. This CDR3 is built from 15 residues. In DNA form, the CDR3 reads TGTGCCAGCAGCACGCGCAGGGGAGAGGCCGGGGAGCTGTTTTTT. Its translation: CASSTRRGEAGELFF.

This chain uses TRBV5-4 with TRBJ2-7, with 7 bases fitting TRBD1. Germline CDR1 reads SGHNT; CDR2 reads YYREEE (reference sequence). V was pared by 2 bases and J by 3 bases, with 8 bases of the junction left unmatched. The CDR3 is 15 residues long. This CDR3 is CASSFGRGQDYEQYF. Written as DNA, the CDR3 is TGTGCCAGCAGCTTTGGCCGAGGACAGGACTACGAGCAGTACTTC.

The chain employs TRBV27 and TRBJ2-2; 7 bases fit TRBD1. Germline assignment: CDR1 MNHEY and CDR2 SMNVEV (reference sequence). The CDR3 sequence is 16 residues long. The V gene end was trimmed by 5 bases and the J gene end by 4 bases; junction bases not matched to a gene: 10. CDR3 sequence (DNA): TGTGCCAGCAGTCCCGGGACAGCTGAGGGCACCGGGGAGCTGTTTTTT. Its translation: CASSPGTAEGTGELFF.

The chain couples TRBV24-1 to TRBJ2-1, with 8 bases identical to TRBD2. This CDR3 spans 14 amino acids. Germline V gene sequence: CDR1 KGHDR, CDR2 SFDVKD. J gave up 5 bases and V 5 bases, and 4 bases lay outside the gene matches. The CDR3 region is CATSGSAGDNEQFF. The DNA of the CDR3 is TGTGCCACCAGTGGATCAGCGGGAGACAATGAGCAGTTCTTC.

The V call is TRBV24-1, the J call TRBJ1-1, with 9 bases fitting TRBD1. V lost 4 bases to trimming and J lost 5 bases; unmatched junction nucleotides: 10. This CDR3 contains 16 residues. From germline, CDR1 is KGHDR and CDR2 SFDVKD. The CDR3 region is CATSDSHGQGWTEAFF. In nucleotides, the CDR3 is TGTGCCACCAGTGACTCTCATGGACAGGGGTGGACTGAAGCTTTCTTT.

The V and J genes are TRBV30 and TRBJ1-5; TRBD1 matches at 7 bases. CDR3 length: 15 amino acids. V gave up 0 bases and J gave up 4 bases; unmatched junction bases: 6. The germline V gene has CDR1 GTSNPN and CDR2 SVGIG (reference sequence). The CDR3 region is CAWSVLTGENQPQHF. CDR3 bases: TGTGCCTGGAGTGTCCTAACAGGGGAGAATCAGCCCCAGCATTTT.

The CDR3 bases are TGTGCCAGTAGTACAACCGGGACTAGTTCCTACGAGCAGTACTTC. This encodes CASSTTGTSSYEQYF. This rearrangement joins TRBV19 to TRBJ2-7; 8 bases line up with TRBD2. Germline V gene data show CDR1 as LNHDA and CDR2 as SQIVND (reference sequence). V gave up 4 bases and J gave up 1 base; unmatched junction bases: 6. The CDR3 totals 15 residues.

This clone appeared a few times. This chain joins TRBV7-8 and TRBJ1-5; no reliable D call. This CDR3 spans 16 amino acids. V lost 1 base, J lost 3 bases, and 13 bases lay in between. Looked up from germline, CDR1 is SGHVS and CDR2 is FQNEAQ. The CDR3 loop is CASSLVSTDSNQPQHF. The CDR3 DNA reads TGTGCCAGCAGCTTAGTCTCGACGGACTCCAATCAGCCCCAGCATTTT.

Concerning this clone itself: Its ends do not fully match the called genes, so a read error is possible. The chain couples TRBV25-1 to TRBJ2-4; TRBD2 might be the D (5 bases). This CDR3 is built from 12 residues. Germline V gene sequence: CDR1 MGHDK, CDR2 SYGVNS. CDR3 DNA sequence: TGTGCCAGCAGTGAACGGGGTAGAGTTATAAACTTC. This encodes CASSERGRVINF.

The V and J genes are TRBV27 and TRBJ2-3; TRBD2 agrees at 8 bases. Germline V gene lookup returns CDR1 MNHEY and CDR2 SMNVEV (reference sequence). The trim removed 2 bases at V and 8 bases at J, leaving 12 bases unmatched. The CDR3 spans 16 residues. CDR3 DNA: TGTGCCAGCAGTTTAAACTACGTCGGGGGGGTAATTACGCAGTATTTT. It encodes CASSLNYVGGVITQYF.

The chain is built from TRBV4-1 and TRBJ1-3, with D possibly being TRBD1 (5 bases). The V gene's germline CDR1 is MGHRA and CDR2 YSYEKL. The CDR3 loop spans 17 amino acids. V lost 5 bases, J lost 0 bases, and 17 bases lay in between. CDR3 sequence reads: CASSEPGTLSSGNTIYF. The DNA for the CDR3 is TGCGCCAGCAGCGAACCCGGGACTTTGAGCTCTGGAAACACCATATATTTT.

This chain links TRBV3-1 (or the pseudogene TRBV3-2) with TRBJ2-5, with D perhaps matching TRBD2 (5 bases). Trimming took 3 bases from V and 1 from J, leaving 15 bases between them. This CDR3 spans 16 amino acids. Germline lookup yields CDR1 LGHDT and CDR2 YNNKEL (reference sequence). This CDR3 is CASSQSTRALQETQYF. CDR3 sequence (DNA): TGTGCCAGCAGCCAGTCAACTAGAGCTCTCCAAGAGACCCAGTACTTC.

The J gene is TRBJ2-3, the V gene TRBV11-3; a weak D match, TRBD1 (7 bases). This CDR3 has 15 residues. V gave up 4 bases and J gave up 4 bases, with 15 bases separating them. CDR1 and CDR2 from the germline V gene are SGHNT and YENEEA. CDR3 in amino acids: CASSSGGGGADTQYF. For the CDR3, the DNA is TGTGCCAGCAGCTCTGGCGGAGGGGGCGCAGATACGCAGTATTTT.